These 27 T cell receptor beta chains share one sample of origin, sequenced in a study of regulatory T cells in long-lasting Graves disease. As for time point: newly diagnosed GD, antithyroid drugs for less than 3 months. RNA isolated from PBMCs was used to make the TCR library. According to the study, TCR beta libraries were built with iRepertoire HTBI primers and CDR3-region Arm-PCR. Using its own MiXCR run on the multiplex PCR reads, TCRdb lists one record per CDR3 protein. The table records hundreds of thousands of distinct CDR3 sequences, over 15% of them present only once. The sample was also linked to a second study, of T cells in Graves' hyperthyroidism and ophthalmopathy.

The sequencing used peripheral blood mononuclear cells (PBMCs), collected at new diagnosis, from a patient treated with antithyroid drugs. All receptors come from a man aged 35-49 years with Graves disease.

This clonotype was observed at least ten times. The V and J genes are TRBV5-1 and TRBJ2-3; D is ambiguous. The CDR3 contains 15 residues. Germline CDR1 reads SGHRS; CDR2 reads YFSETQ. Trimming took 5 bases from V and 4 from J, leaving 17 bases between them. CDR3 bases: TGCGCCAGCAGGGCCGAGATTTTGGCAGCAGATACGCAGTATTTT. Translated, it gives CASRAEILAADTQYF.

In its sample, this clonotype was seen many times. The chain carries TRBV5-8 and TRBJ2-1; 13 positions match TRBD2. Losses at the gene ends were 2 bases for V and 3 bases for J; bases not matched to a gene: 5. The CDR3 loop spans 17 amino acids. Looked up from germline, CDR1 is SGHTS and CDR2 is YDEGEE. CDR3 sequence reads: CASSLRTSGGFYNEQFF. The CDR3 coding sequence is TGTGCCAGCAGCTTACGGACTAGCGGGGGTTTCTACAATGAGCAGTTCTTC. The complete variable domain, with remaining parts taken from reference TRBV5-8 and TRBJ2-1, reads EAGVTQSPTHLIKTRGQQATLRCSPISGHTSVYWYQQALGLGLQFLLWYDEGEERNRGNFPPRFSGRQFPNYSSELNVNALELEDSALYLCASSLRTSGGFYNEQFFGPGTRLTVL.

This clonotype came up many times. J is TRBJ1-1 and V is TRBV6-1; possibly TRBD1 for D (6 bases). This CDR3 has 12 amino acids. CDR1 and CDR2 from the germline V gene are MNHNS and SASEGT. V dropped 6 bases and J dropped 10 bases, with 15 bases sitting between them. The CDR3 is CASRPRTGPAFF. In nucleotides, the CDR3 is TGTGCCAGCAGACCCCGAACAGGGCCAGCTTTCTTT.

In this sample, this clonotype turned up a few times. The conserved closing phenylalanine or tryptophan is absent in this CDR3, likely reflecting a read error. Here the CDR3 DNA reads TGTGCCAGCAGCCAAGCGGGACCTTCCTACGAGCAGTACCTC. Amino acid sequence: CASSQAGPSYEQYL. This rearrangement joins TRBV7-9 to TRBJ2-7, with TRBD2 identical over 7 bases. Germline loops: CDR1 SEHNR, CDR2 FQNEAQ (reference sequence). This CDR3 spans 14 amino acids. The V gene end was trimmed by 5 bases and the J gene end by 1 base; junction bases not matched to a gene: 5.

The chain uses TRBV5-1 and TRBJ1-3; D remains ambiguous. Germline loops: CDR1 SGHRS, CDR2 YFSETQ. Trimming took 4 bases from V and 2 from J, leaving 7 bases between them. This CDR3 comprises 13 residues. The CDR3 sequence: CASSLWTGNTIYF. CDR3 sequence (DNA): TGCGCCAGCAGCCTTTGGACTGGAAACACCATATATTTT.

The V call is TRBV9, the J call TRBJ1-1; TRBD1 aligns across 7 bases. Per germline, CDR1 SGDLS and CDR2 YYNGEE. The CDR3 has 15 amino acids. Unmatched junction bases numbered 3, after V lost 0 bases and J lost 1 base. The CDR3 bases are TGTGCCAGCAGCGTAGAGGGACAGAAGAACACTGAAGCTTTCTTT. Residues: CASSVEGQKNTEAFF.

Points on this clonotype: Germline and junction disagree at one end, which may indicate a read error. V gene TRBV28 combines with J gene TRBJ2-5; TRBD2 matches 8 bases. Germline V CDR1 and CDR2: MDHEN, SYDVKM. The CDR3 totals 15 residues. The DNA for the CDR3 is TGTGCCAGCACACCAATAGCGGGGCTACAAGGGACCCAGTACTTC. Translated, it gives CASTPIAGLQGTQYF.

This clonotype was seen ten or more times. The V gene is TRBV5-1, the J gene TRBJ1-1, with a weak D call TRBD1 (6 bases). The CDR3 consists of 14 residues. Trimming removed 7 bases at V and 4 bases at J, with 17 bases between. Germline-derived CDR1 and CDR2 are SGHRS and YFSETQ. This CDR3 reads CASSIQGPGTEAFF. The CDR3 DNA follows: TGCGCCAGCTCGATCCAGGGGCCAGGCACTGAAGCTTTCTTT.

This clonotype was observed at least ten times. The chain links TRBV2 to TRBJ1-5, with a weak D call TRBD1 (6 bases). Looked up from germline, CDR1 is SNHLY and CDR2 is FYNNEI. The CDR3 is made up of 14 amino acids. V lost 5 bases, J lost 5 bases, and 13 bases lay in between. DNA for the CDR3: TGTGCCAGCAGTCTACAGGGAAGGGATCAGCCCCAGCATTTT. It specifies CASSLQGRDQPQHF. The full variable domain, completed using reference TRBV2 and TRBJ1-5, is EPEVTQTPSHQVTQMGQEVILRCVPISNHLYFYWYRQILGQKVEFLVSFYNNEISEKSEIFDDQFSVERPDGSNFTLKIRSTKLEDSAMYFCASSLQGRDQPQHFGDGTRLSIL.

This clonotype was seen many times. CDR3 region: CASSLGKGTGSYEQYF. The CDR3 DNA reads TGTGCCAGCAGCTTAGGGAAAGGGACAGGATCCTACGAGCAGTACTTC. The chain carries TRBV7-2 and TRBJ2-7, with TRBD1 matching over 8 bases. With V trimmed by 1 base and J by 1 base, 6 bases remained unmatched. The CDR3 totals 16 residues. Germline CDR1 and CDR2: SGHTA and FQGNSA.

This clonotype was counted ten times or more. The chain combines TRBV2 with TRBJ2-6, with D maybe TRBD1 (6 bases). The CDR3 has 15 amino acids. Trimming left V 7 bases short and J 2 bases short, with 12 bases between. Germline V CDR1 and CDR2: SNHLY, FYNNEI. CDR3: CASNPDRTGANVLTF. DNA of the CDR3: TGTGCCAGCAATCCTGACAGGACTGGGGCCAACGTCCTGACTTTC. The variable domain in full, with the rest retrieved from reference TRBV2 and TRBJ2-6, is EPEVTQTPSHQVTQMGQEVILRCVPISNHLYFYWYRQILGQKVEFLVSFYNNEISEKSEIFDDQFSVERPDGSNFTLKIRSTKLEDSAMYFCASNPDRTGANVLTFGAGSRLTVL.

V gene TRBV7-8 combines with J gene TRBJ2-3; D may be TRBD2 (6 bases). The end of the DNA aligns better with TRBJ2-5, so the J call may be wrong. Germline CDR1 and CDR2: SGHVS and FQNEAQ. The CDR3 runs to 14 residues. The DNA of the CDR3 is TGTGCCAGCAGTTTCTTGGGAGGCCCAGGGACCCAGTACTTC. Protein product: CASSFLGGPGTQYF.

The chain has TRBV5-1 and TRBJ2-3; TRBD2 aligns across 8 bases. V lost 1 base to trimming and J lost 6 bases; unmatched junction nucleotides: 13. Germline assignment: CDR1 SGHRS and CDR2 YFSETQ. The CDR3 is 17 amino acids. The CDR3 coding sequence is TGCGCCAGCAGCTTGACCTCTCGGAGCGGGGGAGCCGATACGCAGTATTTT. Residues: CASSLTSRSGGADTQYF.

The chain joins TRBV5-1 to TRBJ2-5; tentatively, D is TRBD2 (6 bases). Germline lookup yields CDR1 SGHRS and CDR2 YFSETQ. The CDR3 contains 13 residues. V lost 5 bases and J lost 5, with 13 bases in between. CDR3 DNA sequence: TGCGCCAGCAGTTTCGGGGACTTGGAGACCCAGTACTTC. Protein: CASSFGDLETQYF.

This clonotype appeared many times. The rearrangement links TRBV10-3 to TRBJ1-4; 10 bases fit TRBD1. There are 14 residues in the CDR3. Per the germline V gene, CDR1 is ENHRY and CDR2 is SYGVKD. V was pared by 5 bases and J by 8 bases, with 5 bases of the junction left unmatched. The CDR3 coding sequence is TGTGCCATCAGTAGGGGGACAGGGGAAGAAAAACTGTTTTTT. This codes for CAISRGTGEEKLFF.

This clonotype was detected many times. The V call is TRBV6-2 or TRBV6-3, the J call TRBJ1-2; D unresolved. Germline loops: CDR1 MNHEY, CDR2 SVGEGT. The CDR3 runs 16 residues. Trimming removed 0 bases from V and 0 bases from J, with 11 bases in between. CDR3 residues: CASSYSRAQSNYGYTF. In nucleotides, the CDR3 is TGTGCCAGCAGTTACTCGAGGGCACAATCTAACTATGGCTACACCTTC.

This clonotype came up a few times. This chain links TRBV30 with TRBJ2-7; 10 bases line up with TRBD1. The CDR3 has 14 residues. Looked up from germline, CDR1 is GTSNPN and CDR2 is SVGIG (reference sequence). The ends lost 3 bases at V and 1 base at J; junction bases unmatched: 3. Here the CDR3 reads CAWRGQGISYEQYF. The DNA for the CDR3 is TGTGCCTGGAGGGGACAGGGGATTTCCTACGAGCAGTACTTC. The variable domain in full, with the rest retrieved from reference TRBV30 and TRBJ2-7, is SQTIHQWPATLVQPVGSPLSLECTVEGTSNPNLYWYRQAAGRGLQLLFYSVGIGQISSEVPQNLSASRPQDRQFILSSKKLLLSDSGFYLCAWRGQGISYEQYFGPGTRLTVT.

CDR3: CSARARLGYEQYF. As DNA, the CDR3 is TGCAGTGCTAGAGCCCGCTTAGGCTACGAGCAGTACTTC. J is TRBJ2-7 and V is TRBV20-1; D is unresolved. CDR3 length equals 13 residues. Germline CDR1 is DFQATT and CDR2 is SNEGSKA (reference sequence). V was clipped by 1 base and J by 3 bases, with 10 bases between them.

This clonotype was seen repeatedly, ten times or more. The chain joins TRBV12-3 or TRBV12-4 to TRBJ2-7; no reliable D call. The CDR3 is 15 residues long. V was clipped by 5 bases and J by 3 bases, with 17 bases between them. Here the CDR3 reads CASSHRRDSFYEQYF. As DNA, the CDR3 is TGTGCCAGCAGTCACCGCCGCGATAGTTTCTACGAGCAGTACTTC.

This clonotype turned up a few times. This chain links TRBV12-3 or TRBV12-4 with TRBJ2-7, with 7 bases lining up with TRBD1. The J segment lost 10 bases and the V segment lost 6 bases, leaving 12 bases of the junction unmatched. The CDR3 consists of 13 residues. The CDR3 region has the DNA TGTGCCAGCAGATACCGACAGGGTTCGTGTCAGTACTTC. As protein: CASRYRQGSCQYF.

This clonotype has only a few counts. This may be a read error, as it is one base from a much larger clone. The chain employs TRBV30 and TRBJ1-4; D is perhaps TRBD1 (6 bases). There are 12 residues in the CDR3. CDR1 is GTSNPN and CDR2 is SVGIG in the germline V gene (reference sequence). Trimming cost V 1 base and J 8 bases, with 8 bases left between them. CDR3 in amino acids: CAWSGGQEKLFF. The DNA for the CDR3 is TGTGCCTGGAGTGGAGGACAGGAAAAACTGTTTTTT.

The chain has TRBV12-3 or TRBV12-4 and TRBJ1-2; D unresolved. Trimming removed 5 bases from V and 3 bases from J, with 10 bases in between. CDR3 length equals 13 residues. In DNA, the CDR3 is TGTGCCAGCAGTCCGGAATCCGACTATGGCTACACCTTC. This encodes CASSPESDYGYTF.

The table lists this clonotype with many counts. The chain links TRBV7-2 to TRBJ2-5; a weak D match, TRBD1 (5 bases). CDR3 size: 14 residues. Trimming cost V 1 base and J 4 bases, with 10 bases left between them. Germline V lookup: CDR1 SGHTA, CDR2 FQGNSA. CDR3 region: CASSLGRAVETQYF. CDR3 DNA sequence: TGTGCCAGCAGCTTAGGCAGGGCGGTAGAGACCCAGTACTTC. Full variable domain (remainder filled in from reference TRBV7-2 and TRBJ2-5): GAGVSQSPSNKVTEKGKDVELRCDPISGHTALYWYRQSLGQGLEFLIYFQGNSAPDKSGLPSDRFSAERTGGSVSTLTIQRTQQEDSAVYLCASSLGRAVETQYFGPGTRLLVL.

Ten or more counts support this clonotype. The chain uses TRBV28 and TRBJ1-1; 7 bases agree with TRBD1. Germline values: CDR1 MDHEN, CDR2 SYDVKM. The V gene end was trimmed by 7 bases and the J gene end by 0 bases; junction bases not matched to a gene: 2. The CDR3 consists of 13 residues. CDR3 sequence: CASTGQVNTEAFF. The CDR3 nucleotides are TGTGCCAGCACCGGACAGGTGAACACTGAAGCTTTCTTT.

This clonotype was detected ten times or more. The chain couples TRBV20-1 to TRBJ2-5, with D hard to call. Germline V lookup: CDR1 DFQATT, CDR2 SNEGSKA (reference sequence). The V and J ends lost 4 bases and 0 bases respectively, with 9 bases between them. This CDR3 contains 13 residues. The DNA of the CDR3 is TGCAGTGCTAAAGTTGCTAACCAAGAGACCCAGTACTTC. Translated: CSAKVANQETQYF.

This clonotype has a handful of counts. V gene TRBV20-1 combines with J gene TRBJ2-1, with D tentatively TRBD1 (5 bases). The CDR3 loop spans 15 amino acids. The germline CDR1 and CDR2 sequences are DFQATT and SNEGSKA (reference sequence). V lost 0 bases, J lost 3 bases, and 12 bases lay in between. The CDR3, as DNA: TGCAGTGCTAGAGATCGTAGGGGTTACTACAATGAGCAGTTCTTC. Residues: CSARDRRGYYNEQFF.

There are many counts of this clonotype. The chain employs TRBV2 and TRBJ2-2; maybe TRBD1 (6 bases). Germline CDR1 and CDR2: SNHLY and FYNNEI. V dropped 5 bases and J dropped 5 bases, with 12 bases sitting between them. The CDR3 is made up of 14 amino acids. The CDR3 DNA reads TGTGCCAGCAGTACTTGGGGGCAAACCGGGGAGCTGTTTTTT. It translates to CASSTWGQTGELFF.